One and the same sample provided the 27 T cell receptor beta chains below, sequenced in a study of radiotherapy plus CTLA-4 blockade in lung cancer. The protocol was immunoSEQ multiplex PCR, while the TCRdb copy is restricted to in-frame clones and leaves out a portion. This repertoire shows some 96,000 clones, about 86% found once; its top ten account for nearly 5%. Source: peripheral blood, taken from a patient treated with radiotherapy plus ipilimumab. The origin of the receptors is a human donor with non-small cell lung cancer that progressed on radiotherapy plus ipilimumab.

The chain joins TRBV6-6 to TRBJ2-5; D is undetermined. The CDR3 is made up of 15 amino acids. V lost 0 bases and J lost 2, with 10 bases in between. The germline V gene has CDR1 MNHNY and CDR2 SVGAGI (reference sequence). The CDR3 spells CASSYSKRMQETQYF. The DNA for the CDR3 is TGTGCCAGCAGTTACTCGAAACGGATGCAAGAGACCCAGTACTTC.

J is TRBJ1-4 and V is TRBV2, with 9 nucleotides matching TRBD1. The CDR3 loop spans 18 amino acids. V lost 3 bases and J lost 5; bases outside the gene matches: 13. From germline, CDR1 is SNHLY and CDR2 FYNNEI. The CDR3: CASSDPRTTGTGNEKLFF. As DNA, the CDR3 is TGTGCCAGCAGTGACCCCCGAACGACCGGGACAGGGAATGAAAAACTGTTTTTT.

This clone was seen only once. A much larger clone is a single base away; this may be a read error. The rearrangement links TRBV11-2 to TRBJ2-7; 8 positions match TRBD2. Trimming at V came to 1 base and at J to 1 base, leaving 0 bases not matched to a gene. The CDR3 is 14 residues long. In germline, CDR1 is SGHAT, CDR2 FQNNGV. Here the CDR3 reads CASSLAGGSYEQYF. As DNA, the CDR3 is TGTGCCAGCAGCTTAGCGGGAGGGTCCTACGAGCAGTACTTC. Full variable domain (outside the CDR3, taken from reference TRBV11-2 and TRBJ2-7): EAGVAQSPRYKIIEKRQSVAFWCNPISGHATLYWYQQILGQGPKLLIQFQNNGVVDDSQLPKDRFSAERLKGVDSTLKIQPAKLEDSAVYLCASSLAGGSYEQYFGPGTRLTVT.

The chain carries TRBV5-6 and TRBJ2-5, with 8 bases identical to TRBD2. V was pared by 2 bases and J by 4 bases, with 1 base of the junction left unmatched. The CDR3 is made up of 13 amino acids. Germline CDR1 is SGHDT and CDR2 is YYEEEE. This CDR3 is CASSLTSGETQYF. The CDR3 DNA is TGTGCCAGCAGCTTAACTAGCGGAGAGACCCAGTACTTC.

The chain employs TRBV7-2 and TRBJ2-1; 14 nucleotides agree with TRBD2. Unmatched junction bases numbered 3, after V lost 2 bases and J lost 9 bases. Per the germline V gene, CDR1 is SGHTA and CDR2 is FQGNSA. The CDR3 totals 15 residues. CDR3 sequence (DNA): TGTGCCAGCAGCTTATTGGGACTAGCGGGAGTTGAGCAGTTCTTC. Protein product: CASSLLGLAGVEQFF.

The chain recombines TRBV28 with TRBJ2-1; D may correspond to TRBD1 or TRBD2 (5 bases each). This CDR3 has 14 amino acids. CDR1 and CDR2 from the germline V gene are MDHEN and SYDVKM. V lost 6 bases, J lost 9 bases, and 18 bases lay in between. The CDR3 region is CASRAGTATSEQFF. In nucleotides, the CDR3 is TGTGCCAGCAGGGCAGGGACCGCGACGAGTGAGCAGTTCTTC.

This clone was seen once. The chain is built from TRBV6-6 and TRBJ2-7; no clear D. The CDR3 runs 15 residues. Germline-derived CDR1 and CDR2 are MNHNY and SVGAGI (reference sequence). V was shortened by 0 bases and J by 0 bases, with 9 bases between the two germline ends. The CDR3 reads CASSYSPDLSYEQYF. CDR3 bases: TGTGCCAGCAGTTACTCTCCGGACCTCTCCTACGAGCAGTACTTC.

The chain's CDR3 is CASRRQGITGELFF. The CDR3 region has the DNA TGTGCCAGCCGAAGACAGGGGATCACCGGGGAGCTGTTTTTT. The chain links TRBV2 to TRBJ2-2; the match to TRBD1 covers 8 bases. This CDR3 spans 14 amino acids. Trimming at V came to 8 bases and at J to 4 bases, leaving 6 bases not matched to a gene. Germline CDR1 and CDR2: SNHLY and FYNNEI.

The chain carries TRBV6-6 and TRBJ1-3, with D unclear. Germline values: CDR1 MNHNY, CDR2 SVGAGI (reference sequence). The CDR3 loop spans 16 amino acids. V lost 6 bases, J lost 0 bases, and 15 bases lay in between. The CDR3 reads CASSLEHGSSGNTIYF. Written as DNA, the CDR3 is TGTGCCAGCAGCCTGGAGCACGGGAGCTCTGGAAACACCATATATTTT.

The CDR3 sequence: CASSEGLAGSSSYNEQFF. The CDR3 bases are TGTGCCAGCAGTGAGGGACTAGCGGGATCCAGCTCCTACAATGAGCAGTTCTTC. The genes are TRBV2 and TRBJ2-1; 13 bases are a match to TRBD2. Losses at the gene ends were 3 bases for V and 0 bases for J; bases not matched to a gene: 5. Per germline, CDR1 SNHLY and CDR2 FYNNEI. The CDR3 sequence is 18 residues long.

In its sample, this clone was seen once. The V gene is TRBV10-3, the J gene TRBJ2-4; TRBD2 is a possible D gene (5 bases). This CDR3 is built from 17 residues. Germline V lookup: CDR1 ENHRY, CDR2 SYGVKD. V lost 0 bases and J 2 bases, leaving 14 bases between the germline ends. The CDR3 spells CAISESRGRGTKNIQYF. The CDR3 nucleotides read TGTGCCATCAGTGAGTCGAGAGGGCGAGGGACCAAAAACATTCAGTACTTC.

The table lists this clone with a count of one. The rearrangement uses TRBV5-1 and TRBJ2-1, with D unclear. The length of the CDR3 is 11 residues. Trimming removed 6 bases at V and 4 bases at J, with 5 bases between. CDR1 SGHRS and CDR2 YFSETQ come from the germline V gene. CDR3 amino acids: CASTQYNEQFF. CDR3 nucleotides: TGCGCCAGCACCCAATACAATGAGCAGTTCTTC.

The chain recombines TRBV7-9 with TRBJ1-1; D ambiguous. The V gene lost 1 base and the J gene lost 1 base, with 7 bases spanning the gap. This CDR3 is 14 amino acids long. Germline V gene data show CDR1 as SEHNR and CDR2 as FQNEAQ (reference sequence). For the CDR3, the DNA is TGTGCCAGCAGCTTAGGGCAGGCGAACACTGAAGCTTTCTTT. Translating gives CASSLGQANTEAFF.

This chain links TRBV10-3 with TRBJ1-3; 7 bases line up with TRBD1. Germline V gives CDR1 ENHRY, CDR2 SYGVKD. This CDR3 is built from 17 residues. J was trimmed by 6 bases and V by 3 bases; bases with no gene match: 14. The CDR3 is CAISDRGWDRTLNTIYF. Written as DNA, the CDR3 is TGTGCCATCAGTGATCGGGGTTGGGACAGAACTTTAAACACCATATATTTT.

This rearrangement joins TRBV10-3 to TRBJ1-2; D uncertain. Between the trimmed V and J ends, which lost 6 bases and 5 bases, there was a span of 10 bases. The germline V gene encodes CDR1 ENHRY and CDR2 SYGVKD. The CDR3 extends over 12 amino acids. CDR3 nucleotide sequence: TGTGCCATCAGGGGAGATGGATATGGCTACACCTTC. Amino acids: CAIRGDGYGYTF.

This chain connects TRBV27 to TRBJ2-2; D not certain. This CDR3 is 16 amino acids long. The germline CDR1 and CDR2 sequences are MNHEY and SMNVEV (reference sequence). The V end lost 6 bases, the J end lost 1 base, and 15 bases lay between the germline ends. The chain's CDR3 is CASSSFQHQNTGELFF. The CDR3 nucleotides read TGTGCCAGCAGCTCATTTCAGCACCAGAACACCGGGGAGCTGTTTTTT.

This chain joins TRBV5-1 and TRBJ2-7; 10 bases line up with TRBD1. Germline V gene sequence: CDR1 SGHRS, CDR2 YFSETQ. CDR3 size: 14 residues. The J segment lost 5 bases and the V segment lost 4 bases, leaving 6 bases of the junction unmatched. CDR3 amino acids: CASSLRTGGDEQYF. Written as DNA, the CDR3 is TGCGCCAGCAGCCTGCGGACAGGGGGGGACGAGCAGTACTTC.

The J gene is TRBJ1-1, the V gene TRBV6-5; weak D call: TRBD1 (6 bases). The germline V and J ends were trimmed by 4 bases and 1 base, with 16 bases remaining between them. Germline V CDR1 and CDR2: MNHEY, SVGAGI. CDR3 length equals 16 residues. The CDR3 is CASSSHREPGNTEAFF. DNA of the CDR3: TGTGCCAGCAGTTCTCACAGGGAACCGGGGAACACTGAAGCTTTCTTT.

A few counts support this clone. The CDR3 protein is CASTQGNYGYTF. In nucleotides, the CDR3 is TGTGCCAGCACACAGGGTAACTATGGCTACACCTTC. The chain carries TRBV2 and TRBJ1-2, with D perhaps TRBD1 (6 bases). Trimming shortened V by 7 bases and J by 1 base, and 7 bases separated the two germline ends. The CDR3 sequence is 12 residues long. CDR1 is SNHLY, CDR2 FYNNEI, per germline.

CDR3 amino acids: CSVAGPSLLEQYF. CDR3 DNA: TGCAGCGTTGCCGGGCCCTCCCTACTCGAGCAGTACTTC. The V and J genes are TRBV29-1 and TRBJ2-7; D not certain. V was shortened by 4 bases and J by 6 bases, with 16 bases between the two germline ends. The length of the CDR3 is 13 residues. CDR1 is SQVTM, CDR2 ANQGSEA, per germline.

The J gene is TRBJ2-5, the V gene TRBV20-1; D gene unclear. The CDR3 covers 10 residues. V lost 1 base, J lost 5 bases, and 2 bases lay in between. Germline V gene sequence: CDR1 DFQATT, CDR2 SNEGSKA (reference sequence). CDR3 loop: CSARGETQYF. CDR3 in DNA: TGCAGTGCTAGAGGGGAGACCCAGTACTTC.

The rearrangement joins TRBV14 to TRBJ1-1; 7 positions agree with TRBD1. V shed 4 bases and J 0 bases; nucleotides not matched to a gene: 2. This CDR3 contains 14 residues. Germline assignment: CDR1 SGHDN and CDR2 FVKESK. The CDR3, as DNA: TGTGCCAGCAGCCTTACAGGGGTGAACACTGAAGCTTTCTTT. Its translation: CASSLTGVNTEAFF.

The chain combines TRBV27 with TRBJ2-2; a weak D match, TRBD2 (5 bases). CDR1 and CDR2 (germline): MNHEY, SMNVEV (reference sequence). Trimming removed 5 bases from V and 3 bases from J, with 13 bases in between. This CDR3 spans 15 amino acids. CDR3 DNA: TGTGCCAGCAGTCTACTAGGACGGTACACCGGGGAGCTGTTTTTT. Protein product: CASSLLGRYTGELFF.

This rearrangement joins TRBV2 to TRBJ1-1, with 11 bases lining up with TRBD1. V dropped 7 bases and J dropped 5; count of bases not matched to a gene: 3. CDR1 SNHLY and CDR2 FYNNEI come from the germline V gene. The CDR3 covers 13 residues. Here the CDR3 DNA reads TGTGCCAGCACCGGGACAGGGGGAACTGAAGCTTTCTTT. It encodes CASTGTGGTEAFF.

The V call is TRBV19, the J call TRBJ2-1; 9 bases map to TRBD1. CDR1 and CDR2 from the germline V gene are LNHDA and SQIVND (reference sequence). V shed 5 bases, J shed 4 bases, and the junction held 9 bases outside the gene matches. The CDR3 runs to 16 residues. The CDR3 DNA sequence: TGTGCCAGTAGTCCACAACCGGGACAGGGATACAATGAGCAGTTCTTC. As protein: CASSPQPGQGYNEQFF.

The chain couples TRBV19 to TRBJ2-7; 8 bases fit TRBD1. Germline V lookup: CDR1 LNHDA, CDR2 SQIVND (reference sequence). There are 14 residues in the CDR3. V trimming: 6 bases; J trimming: 6 bases; junction bases outside the gene matches: 10. CDR3 bases: TGTGCCAGTAGGGATACCGACAGGGGCCCCGAGCAGTACTTC. Amino acid sequence: CASRDTDRGPEQYF. The full variable domain, rest sourced from reference TRBV19 and TRBJ2-7, is DGGITQSPKYLFRKEGQNVTLSCEQNLNHDAMYWYRQDPGQGLRLIYYSQIVNDFQKGDIAEGYSVSREKKESFPLTVTSAQKNPTAFYLCASRDTDRGPEQYFGPGTRLTVT.

The chain employs TRBV27 and TRBJ2-2, with D perhaps given as TRBD1 or TRBD2 (5 bases each). This CDR3 is built from 16 residues. CDR1 and CDR2 from the germline V gene are MNHEY and SMNVEV (reference sequence). Trimming pared 5 bases from V and 6 bases from J, leaving 19 bases between. CDR3 protein: CASSIRVPGRAGELFF. The CDR3, as DNA: TGTGCCAGCAGTATCCGAGTCCCAGGGCGGGCCGGGGAGCTGTTTTTT.